This entry lists 14 T cell receptor beta chains sequenced from one sample in a study of blood T cell repertoires in COVID-19. TCRdb's copy holds only in-frame clones and misses some; the assay was immunoSEQ multiplex PCR. The data contain about 300,000 clones, roughly 80% of them singletons. Sample: peripheral blood. The receptor source for this set is a human donor with COVID-19, enrolled during active disease. The donor label of this sample is uncertain.

V gene TRBV29-1 combines with J gene TRBJ2-3; tentatively, D is TRBD2 (6 bases). The CDR3 spans 16 residues. CDR1 is SQVTM and CDR2 is ANQGSEA in the germline V gene. Trimming left V 7 bases short and J 2 bases short, with 22 bases between. The CDR3: CSAPPHSGRYTDTQYF. The CDR3 DNA is TGCAGCGCCCCACCCCACTCCGGGAGATACACAGATACGCAGTATTTT.

The chain links TRBV5-4 to TRBJ1-1, with D unclear. V lost 5 bases and J lost 5, with 13 bases in between. CDR3 length: 13 amino acids. Germline CDR1 reads SGHNT; CDR2 reads YYREEE (reference sequence). The CDR3 protein is CASSHPDTTEAFF. CDR3 sequence (DNA): TGTGCCAGCAGTCATCCTGACACGACTGAAGCTTTCTTT.

The genes are TRBV5-1 and TRBJ2-7, with D hard to call. Trimming left V 4 bases short and J 6 bases short, with 11 bases between. The CDR3 length is 12 residues. CDR1 is SGHRS, CDR2 YFSETQ, per germline. CDR3 nucleotides: TGCGCCAGCAGCGTTGACTTGGGCGAGCAGTACTTC. As protein: CASSVDLGEQYF.

V usage is TRBV5-4 and J usage is TRBJ2-1; 7 bases are a match to TRBD1. Losses at the gene ends were 4 bases for V and 0 bases for J; bases not matched to a gene: 7. Germline lookup yields CDR1 SGHNT and CDR2 YYREEE (reference sequence). The CDR3 extends over 16 amino acids. This CDR3 is CASSREGGSSYNEQFF. The DNA for the CDR3 is TGTGCCAGCAGCCGGGAAGGGGGCAGCTCCTACAATGAGCAGTTCTTC.

The chain couples TRBV4-2 to TRBJ2-7; 8 positions agree with TRBD1. The CDR3 is 15 amino acids. The V and J ends lost 1 base and 1 base, in that order; junction bases with no gene match: 3. Germline loops: CDR1 LGHNA, CDR2 YNFKEQ. The CDR3 spells CASSQGRGPSYEQYF. The CDR3 nucleotides are TGTGCCAGCAGCCAAGGCAGGGGGCCGTCCTACGAGCAGTACTTC.

The chain joins TRBV7-2 to TRBJ2-4; D possibly corresponds to TRBD1 (5 bases). The CDR3 loop spans 13 amino acids. Germline CDR1 reads SGHTA; CDR2 reads FQGNSA. V dropped 3 bases and J dropped 6 bases, with 9 bases sitting between them. The CDR3 bases are TGTGCCAGCAGCTTGGCTAGGGGAAACATTCAGTACTTC. Amino acid sequence: CASSLARGNIQYF.

CDR3 DNA sequence: TGTGCCAGCACCCTGACAGGGGGCGCTTCCGGGGAGCTGTTTTTT. It is translated as CASTLTGGASGELFF. The chain is built from TRBV27 and TRBJ2-2, with 10 bases lining up with TRBD1. V dropped 7 bases and J dropped 6; count of bases not matched to a gene: 8. The CDR3 spans 15 residues. Per germline, CDR1 MNHEY and CDR2 SMNVEV (reference sequence).

For this clone: This sample includes further DNA sequences coding for the same CDR3. The rearrangement joins TRBV30 to TRBJ2-7; no definite D call. Per germline, CDR1 GTSNPN and CDR2 SVGIG (reference sequence). V was pared by 2 bases and J by 4 bases, with 6 bases between. This CDR3 spans 11 amino acids. The CDR3 region has the DNA TGTGCCTGGAGTCTCCAGTACGAGCAGTACTTC. Amino acids: CAWSLQYEQYF. Variable domain in full (rest from reference TRBV30 and TRBJ2-7): SQTIHQWPATLVQPVGSPLSLECTVEGTSNPNLYWYRQAAGRGLQLLFYSVGIGQISSEVPQNLSASRPQDRQFILSSKKLLLSDSGFYLCAWSLQYEQYFGPGTRLTVT.

V gene TRBV27 combines with J gene TRBJ2-5; D is perhaps TRBD1 (6 bases). The germline V and J ends were trimmed by 2 bases and 4 bases, with 14 bases remaining between them. This CDR3 region has 15 residues. CDR1 is MNHEY, CDR2 SMNVEV, per germline (reference sequence). This CDR3 reads CASSLRQGIGETQYF. Written as DNA, the CDR3 is TGTGCCAGCAGTTTACGCCAGGGGATCGGAGAGACCCAGTACTTC.

The chain carries TRBV15 and TRBJ2-5; 9 bases line up with TRBD2. The CDR3 is made up of 15 amino acids. Per germline, CDR1 LNHNV and CDR2 YYDKDF (reference sequence). J was trimmed by 4 bases and V by 4 bases; bases with no gene match: 7. The CDR3 here is CATSIGGRAGETQYF. For the CDR3, the DNA is TGTGCCACCAGCATTGGCGGGAGGGCCGGAGAGACCCAGTACTTC.

This chain uses TRBV29-1 with TRBJ2-1, with D perhaps TRBD1 (7 bases). The CDR3 totals 16 residues. Germline V CDR1 and CDR2: SQVTM, ANQGSEA. V gave up 4 bases and J gave up 4 bases, with 20 bases separating them. CDR3 amino acids: CSVGGARDRGYNEQFF. The CDR3 DNA reads TGCAGCGTTGGCGGGGCCCGGGACAGAGGATACAATGAGCAGTTCTTC.

This sequence joins TRBV2 and TRBJ1-2; D remains ambiguous. The germline V gene has CDR1 SNHLY and CDR2 FYNNEI. This CDR3 comprises 13 residues. Trimming took 6 bases from V and 4 from J, leaving 12 bases between them. CDR3 nucleotides: TGTGCCAGCAGCCGAGGAGGGAGCTATGGCTACACCTTC. The encoded protein is CASSRGGSYGYTF.

This chain links TRBV4-2 with TRBJ2-3; maybe TRBD2 (5 bases). The CDR3 is 18 residues long. The germline CDR1 and CDR2 sequences are LGHNA and YNFKEQ. V was cut by 3 bases and J by 6 bases, with 25 bases left in between. The CDR3 bases are TGTGCCAGCAGCCATCCCCCCGGAAGGAGGAGTCGTGCGGATACGCAGTATTTT. This sequence encodes CASSHPPGRRSRADTQYF.

The table lists this clone with a few counts. The chain recombines TRBV5-1 with TRBJ2-3, with TRBD2 identical over 11 bases. Germline-derived CDR1 and CDR2 are SGHRS and YFSETQ. The ends lost 3 bases at V and 4 bases at J; junction bases unmatched: 7. There are 16 residues in the CDR3. The CDR3 protein is CASSWTGTSGADTQYF. CDR3 DNA: TGCGCCAGCAGCTGGACAGGGACTAGCGGTGCAGATACGCAGTATTTT.